Listed here are 27 T cell receptor beta chains from one sample, sequenced in a study of T cell responses to AZD1222 COVID-19 vaccine. Measured with immunoSEQ multiplex PCR; TCRdb has only the in-frame clones, and not every one. Of 75,000 to 95,000 clones listed, 85% are singletons. This specimen consisted of peripheral blood, obtained 28 days after the second AZD1222 dose. These receptor sequences come from an adult who received the AZD1222 COVID-19 vaccine.

The chain couples TRBV5-6 to TRBJ2-5; the D gene is possibly TRBD2 (6 bases). V was trimmed by 0 bases and J by 5 bases, leaving 11 bases between them. Germline V gene lookup returns CDR1 SGHDT and CDR2 YYEEEE. This CDR3 contains 14 residues. CDR3 amino acids: CASSLGAGGETQYF. The CDR3 nucleotides read TGTGCCAGCAGCTTGGGTGCTGGGGGGGAGACCCAGTACTTC.

J is TRBJ2-3 and V is TRBV19; 9 bases line up with TRBD2. The length of the CDR3 is 17 residues. Germline loops: CDR1 LNHDA, CDR2 SQIVND (reference sequence). Germline trimming cut 2 bases from V and 3 bases from J; bases unmatched to any gene: 9. CDR3 in DNA: TGTGCCAGTAGTATAAGGGTAGCGGGAGAGATAACAGATACGCAGTATTTT. Translated, it gives CASSIRVAGEITDTQYF.

The chain joins TRBV12-5 to TRBJ2-5; D not resolved. Deletions cut 8 bases from V and 1 base from J, with 8 bases between. The CDR3 consists of 12 residues. Germline CDR1 reads LGHNT; CDR2 reads FRNRAP. For the CDR3, the DNA is TGTGCTAGTTCGGGCCCCCAAGAGACCCAGTACTTC. This encodes CASSGPQETQYF.

The chain couples TRBV30 to TRBJ1-5; D is unresolved. The V gene's germline CDR1 is GTSNPN and CDR2 SVGIG (reference sequence). CDR3 length: 14 residues. The V end lost 3 bases, the J end lost 5 bases, and 14 bases lay between the germline ends. In DNA, the CDR3 is TGTGCCTGGAGCCCCGGGCAGTGGGATCAGCCCCAGCATTTT. Translation gives CAWSPGQWDQPQHF. Complete variable domain (other parts from reference TRBV30 and TRBJ1-5): SQTIHQWPATLVQPVGSPLSLECTVEGTSNPNLYWYRQAAGRGLQLLFYSVGIGQISSEVPQNLSASRPQDRQFILSSKKLLLSDSGFYLCAWSPGQWDQPQHFGDGTRLSIL.

The chain combines TRBV12-3 or TRBV12-4 with TRBJ2-7, with 8 bases fitting TRBD2. With 7 bases clipped from V and 2 bases from J, the junction kept 1 base outside the gene matches. CDR3 length: 12 residues. In DNA form, the CDR3 reads TGTGCCAGCACCGGGAGGGCCTACGAGCAGTACTTC. This translates into CASTGRAYEQYF.

The genes are TRBV7-9 and TRBJ1-2, with TRBD1 as a possible D gene (5 bases). V gave up 5 bases and J gave up 8 bases, with 18 bases separating them. Germline V CDR1 and CDR2: SEHNR, FQNEAQ (reference sequence). This CDR3 has 14 residues. CDR3 sequence reads: CASSEAGALYGYTF. CDR3 nucleotides: TGTGCCAGCAGCGAAGCTGGGGCTCTTTACGGCTACACCTTC.

V usage is TRBV5-1 and J usage is TRBJ2-5; TRBD1 might be the D (5 bases). Germline V gene sequence: CDR1 SGHRS, CDR2 YFSETQ. The length of the CDR3 is 14 residues. Between the trimmed V and J ends, which lost 4 bases and 5 bases, there was a span of 15 bases. CDR3 nucleotides: TGCGCCAGCAGCGCCCTTGTACAGGTGGAGACCCAGTACTTC. Protein sequence: CASSALVQVETQYF.

The chain couples TRBV19 to TRBJ1-2; TRBD1 matches at 7 bases. This CDR3 contains 14 residues. Germline-derived CDR1 and CDR2 are LNHDA and SQIVND (reference sequence). V lost 4 bases to trimming and J lost 5 bases; unmatched junction nucleotides: 7. CDR3 coding DNA: TGTGCCAGTAGTAGCTCGGGACAGAAGTATGGCTACACCTTC. Translated: CASSSSGQKYGYTF.

The chain has TRBV27 and TRBJ1-1, with TRBD1 matching 7 bases. V was pared by 3 bases and J by 6 bases, with 7 bases of the junction left unmatched. CDR1 and CDR2 from the germline V gene are MNHEY and SMNVEV (reference sequence). CDR3 length: 14 amino acids. Here the CDR3 reads CASSFNRGVAEAFF. The DNA of the CDR3 is TGTGCCAGCAGTTTCAACAGGGGTGTAGCTGAAGCTTTCTTT.

V usage is TRBV3-1 (or the pseudogene TRBV3-2) and J usage is TRBJ1-1, with TRBD1 identical over 9 bases. Germline V gene sequence: CDR1 LGHDT, CDR2 YNNKEL (reference sequence). V lost 5 bases to trimming and J lost 1 base; unmatched junction nucleotides: 11. CDR3 size: 17 residues. The chain's CDR3 is CASSASTGGVRNTEAFF. The DNA for the CDR3 is TGTGCCAGCAGCGCATCAACAGGGGGCGTTAGGAACACTGAAGCTTTCTTT.

The CDR3 DNA is TGCAGTGCTAGCTCTAGCCAGGGGGGGTTCTTC. Translated: CSASSSQGGFF. This chain links TRBV20-1 with TRBJ2-1; possibly TRBD1 for D (7 bases). Trimming cost V 3 bases and J 15 bases, with 15 bases left between them. There are 11 residues in the CDR3. Germline V CDR1 and CDR2: DFQATT, SNEGSKA (reference sequence).

This chain joins TRBV7-9 and TRBJ2-1; no clear D. The V and J ends lost 0 bases and 2 bases respectively, with 8 bases between them. The CDR3 runs to 15 residues. Germline CDR1 reads SEHNR; CDR2 reads FQNEAQ (reference sequence). The chain's CDR3 is CASSLAGFPYNEQFF. The CDR3 DNA reads TGTGCCAGCAGCTTAGCTGGGTTCCCCTACAATGAGCAGTTCTTC.

The genes are TRBV7-3 and TRBJ2-1; TRBD2 agrees at 9 bases. The CDR3 consists of 17 residues. The germline CDR1 and CDR2 sequences are SGHTA and FQGTGA. The J segment lost 2 bases and the V segment lost 5 bases, leaving 10 bases of the junction unmatched. The CDR3 DNA is TGTGCCAGCAGCCCAAGCCTCGTAGCGGGAGCCTACAATGAGCAGTTCTTC. Its protein is CASSPSLVAGAYNEQFF. Full variable domain (rest looked up from reference TRBV7-3 and TRBJ2-1): GAGVSQTPSNKVTEKGKYVELRCDPISGHTALYWYRQSLGQGPEFLIYFQGTGAADDSGLPNDRFFAVRPEGSVSTLKIQRTERGDSAVYLCASSPSLVAGAYNEQFFGPGTRLTVL.

The CDR3 protein is CASSWGDSRFDYGYTF. The DNA for the CDR3 is TGCGCCAGCAGCTGGGGGGACAGCCGATTTGACTATGGCTACACCTTC. The rearrangement uses TRBV5-1 and TRBJ1-2; TRBD1 matches at 7 bases. Germline lookup yields CDR1 SGHRS and CDR2 YFSETQ. The junction had 11 bases not matched to a gene; V was cut back by 3 bases and J by 3 bases. The CDR3 sequence is 16 residues long.

The rearrangement joins TRBV29-1 to TRBJ2-5, with TRBD2 identical over 13 bases. V lost 6 bases and J lost 5; bases outside the gene matches: 9. The CDR3 runs 15 residues. The germline CDR1 and CDR2 sequences are SQVTM and ANQGSEA. The CDR3 nucleotides are TGCAGCGTAGCGGGACTAGCGGGAAGTAAGGAGACCCAGTACTTC. Its translation is CSVAGLAGSKETQYF.

This clone was seen only a few times. The V call is TRBV4-3, the J call TRBJ2-7; D uncertain. CDR3 length: 18 residues. Per germline, CDR1 LGHNA and CDR2 YSLEER. V dropped 0 bases and J dropped 5 bases, with 23 bases sitting between them. The CDR3 region has the DNA TGCGCCAGCAGCCAAGAGAACCCAGGCCCAGGATACGAGCACGAGCAGTACTTC. Its protein product is CASSQENPGPGYEHEQYF.

This sequence joins TRBV28 and TRBJ2-6; D unclear. The germline V gene encodes CDR1 MDHEN and CDR2 SYDVKM. The CDR3 is made up of 15 amino acids. V lost 4 bases and J lost 2, with 9 bases in between. CDR3 sequence reads: CASSSPTAGANVLTF. CDR3 bases: TGTGCCAGCAGTTCACCAACAGCTGGGGCCAACGTCCTGACTTTC.

This CDR3 reads CASRTGYNEQYF. CDR3 bases: TGTGCCAGTAGAACAGGGTATAACGAGCAGTACTTC. The chain joins TRBV28 to TRBJ2-7, with TRBD1 as a possible D gene (6 bases). The CDR3 sequence is 12 residues long. In germline, CDR1 is MDHEN, CDR2 SYDVKM. V gave up 9 bases and J gave up 5 bases, with 14 bases separating them. Full variable domain (rest looked up from reference TRBV28 and TRBJ2-7): DVKVTQSSRYLVKRTGEKVFLECVQDMDHENMFWYRQDPGLGLRLIYFSYDVKMKEKGDIPEGYSVSREKKERFSLILESASTNQTSMYLCASRTGYNEQYFGPGTRLTVT.

The V call is TRBV10-2, the J call TRBJ2-5; weak D call: TRBD2 (5 bases). This CDR3 is built from 13 residues. The ends were cut back, 4 bases at V and 5 bases at J, with 11 bases in the middle. Germline CDR1 is WSHSY and CDR2 is SAAADI. In DNA, the CDR3 is TGCGCCAGCAGTGGGCCTAGAGGGGAGACCCAGTACTTC. It specifies CASSGPRGETQYF.

CDR3 sequence (DNA): TGTGCCGCTGGGACTAGCGGAAGTTTTACGCAGTATTTT. The encoded protein is CAAGTSGSFTQYF. V and J are TRBV19 and TRBJ2-3; 11 nucleotides align to TRBD2. Germline CDR1 LNHDA, CDR2 SQIVND (reference sequence). The V segment lost 11 bases and the J segment 8 bases; nucleotides outside the gene matches: 9. This CDR3 region has 13 residues.

The chain carries TRBV11-2 and TRBJ2-7; the match to TRBD1 covers 7 bases. CDR3 size: 14 residues. The V and J ends lost 5 bases and 12 bases, in that order; junction bases with no gene match: 16. Germline values: CDR1 SGHAT, CDR2 FQNNGV. The DNA of the CDR3 is TGTGCCAGCAGCCCCAGGCCGGGACAGCACGGTGCGTACTTC. This sequence encodes CASSPRPGQHGAYF.

This clone is a singleton in its sample. The chain has TRBV7-9 and TRBJ2-1, with 11 positions matching TRBD2. The CDR3 is made up of 15 amino acids. Germline V gene lookup returns CDR1 SEHNR and CDR2 FQNEAQ (reference sequence). J gave up 6 bases and V 6 bases, and 7 bases lay outside the gene matches. The CDR3 protein is CASSRGTSGTNEQFF. The CDR3 region has the DNA TGTGCCAGCAGTCGGGGGACTAGCGGAACCAATGAGCAGTTCTTC.

The gene calls are TRBV29-1 and TRBJ1-2, with 8 bases that match TRBD1. V lost 6 bases and J lost 2; bases outside the gene matches: 5. The CDR3 loop spans 13 amino acids. Germline-derived CDR1 and CDR2 are SQVTM and ANQGSEA. In DNA form, the CDR3 reads TGCAGCGTGGCCCAGGGGGCCAACTATGGCTACACCTTC. Protein: CSVAQGANYGYTF.

CDR3 nucleotide sequence: TGTGCCAGCAGTCAACCCCAGGGGTTAGGCAATCAGCCCCAGCATTTT. This encodes CASSQPQGLGNQPQHF. The V and J genes are TRBV6-2 or TRBV6-3 and TRBJ1-5; the D gene is possibly TRBD1 (6 bases). The germline V gene encodes CDR1 MNHEY and CDR2 SVGEGT. The germline V and J ends were trimmed by 5 bases and 2 bases, with 16 bases remaining between them. CDR3 length: 16 residues.

The genes are TRBV6-6 and TRBJ2-7, with D unclear. The CDR3 sequence is 17 residues long. The ends were cut back, 5 bases at V and 1 base at J, with 21 bases in the middle. Germline CDR1 is MNHNY and CDR2 is SVGAGI (reference sequence). For the CDR3, the DNA is TGTGCCAGCAGTCAGATTCCGTGGGGTACCGGATCCTACGAGCAGTACTTC. Amino acids: CASSQIPWGTGSYEQYF.

This clone was recorded once. The genes are TRBV9 and TRBJ1-3; the D gene is possibly TRBD1 (5 bases). CDR3 length: 13 residues. Germline loops: CDR1 SGDLS, CDR2 YYNGEE. Trimming shortened V by 8 bases and J by 2 bases, and 11 bases separated the two germline ends. CDR3 in DNA: TGTGCCAGTACCGACAGCGCTGGAAACACCATATATTTT. It translates to CASTDSAGNTIYF.

V and J are TRBV6-1 and TRBJ2-7, with D perhaps TRBD1 or TRBD2 (5 bases each). CDR3 length: 16 amino acids. V lost 4 bases and J lost 4, with 20 bases in between. Germline values: CDR1 MNHNS, CDR2 SASEGT. The CDR3 DNA is TGTGCCAGCAGTGTAATGGCAAGGCAGGGACCGTACGAGCAGTACTTC. Its protein is CASSVMARQGPYEQYF.